The 13 T cell receptor beta chains listed next were all sequenced from one sample in a study of blood T cell repertoires in COVID-19. Some clones are missing from TCRdb's copy, which holds only in-frame ones; the method was immunoSEQ multiplex PCR. The repertoire has more than 100,000 clones, 86% of them found once; the top ten carry around 4%. Sequenced: peripheral blood. Source of these receptors: a man aged 35 to 55 with acute or convalescent COVID-19.

The V and J genes are TRBV7-9 and TRBJ2-1; D may be TRBD1 (6 bases). V shed 9 bases and J shed 6 bases, with 18 bases lying between them. CDR1 SEHNR and CDR2 FQNEAQ come from the germline V gene (reference sequence). The CDR3 covers 14 residues. As DNA, the CDR3 is TGTGCCAGTCAAAGGGACAAACCTGCCAATGAGCAGTTCTTC. Protein product: CASQRDKPANEQFF.

V gene TRBV7-2 combines with J gene TRBJ2-5; 8 positions match TRBD1. Trimming at V came to 4 bases and at J to 3 bases, leaving 1 base not matched to a gene. This CDR3 spans 13 amino acids. The germline CDR1 and CDR2 sequences are SGHTA and FQGNSA. CDR3 loop: CASSSDREETQYF. CDR3 coding DNA: TGTGCCAGCAGCTCGGACAGGGAAGAGACCCAGTACTTC.

The chain couples TRBV6-5 to TRBJ1-2; D might be TRBD1 (5 bases). V shed 0 bases and J shed 7 bases, with 9 bases lying between them. The length of the CDR3 is 13 residues. Germline V gene data show CDR1 as MNHEY and CDR2 as SVGAGI. The chain's CDR3 is CASSYSQGLGYTF. CDR3 nucleotide sequence: TGTGCCAGCAGTTACTCCCAGGGACTTGGCTACACCTTC.

This rearrangement joins TRBV6-2 or TRBV6-3 to TRBJ1-1; 9 bases fit TRBD1. With 6 bases clipped from V and 8 bases from J, the junction kept 22 bases outside the gene matches. Per the germline V gene, CDR1 is MNHEY and CDR2 is SVGEGT. There are 18 residues in the CDR3. The CDR3 region is CASSQSSGTGIPRFEAFF. DNA of the CDR3: TGTGCCAGCAGCCAAAGCTCCGGGACAGGGATCCCTCGCTTCGAAGCTTTCTTT.

This clone has just a few counts. The same CDR3 also results from other DNA sequences found in this sample. The chain uses TRBV3-1 (or the pseudogene TRBV3-2) and TRBJ2-7; D perhaps matches TRBD2 (6 bases). The CDR3 length is 12 residues. In germline, CDR1 is LGHDT, CDR2 YNNKEL (reference sequence). Between the trimmed V and J ends, which lost 1 base and 7 bases, there was a span of 8 bases. CDR3 DNA: TGTGCCAGCAGCCAAGTAGGAGGGGAGCAGTACTTC. Its protein product is CASSQVGGEQYF.

This chain joins TRBV4-1 and TRBJ1-2; D is possibly TRBD1 (5 bases). The V and J ends lost 1 base and 3 bases respectively, with 15 bases between them. Per the germline V gene, CDR1 is MGHRA and CDR2 is YSYEKL. The CDR3 extends over 16 amino acids. In DNA, the CDR3 is TGCGCCAGCAGCCAAGTTCTTGACAGTTGGTACTATGGCTACACCTTC. This codes for CASSQVLDSWYYGYTF.

This rearrangement joins TRBV19 to TRBJ2-5; a weak D match, TRBD2 (5 bases). The V end lost 8 bases, the J end lost 5 bases, and 21 bases lay between the germline ends. Germline CDR1 and CDR2: LNHDA and SQIVND (reference sequence). This CDR3 is built from 15 residues. The CDR3: CASRTDFFDSETQYF. CDR3 nucleotides: TGTGCCAGTCGAACGGACTTTTTTGATTCGGAGACCCAGTACTTC.

In this sample, this clone turned up once. V usage is TRBV9 and J usage is TRBJ1-1; 7 bases agree with TRBD1. CDR1 SGDLS and CDR2 YYNGEE come from the germline V gene. The CDR3 covers 16 residues. The V and J ends lost 0 bases and 4 bases, in that order; junction bases with no gene match: 9. The CDR3 DNA sequence: TGTGCCAGCAGCGTAGCAACAGGGGAGTGGAGCACTGAAGCTTTCTTT. Its protein product is CASSVATGEWSTEAFF. The full variable domain, rest sourced from reference TRBV9 and TRBJ1-1, is DSGVTQTPKHLITATGQRVTLRCSPRSGDLSVYWYQQSLDQGLQFLIQYYNGEERAKGNILERFSAQQFPDLHSELNLSSLELGDSALYFCASSVATGEWSTEAFFGQGTRLTVV.

The chain joins TRBV4-1 to TRBJ1-1; D is unresolved. CDR1 and CDR2 from the germline V gene are MGHRA and YSYEKL. Trimming removed 0 bases from V and 5 bases from J, with 13 bases in between. CDR3 length: 15 amino acids. CDR3 coding DNA: TGCGCCAGCAGCCAAGATACCGGGTTGCTGACTGAAGCTTTCTTT. Protein: CASSQDTGLLTEAFF.

The chain combines TRBV6-5 with TRBJ1-6; no reliable D call. Germline lookup yields CDR1 MNHEY and CDR2 SVGAGI. The V end lost 6 bases, the J end lost 2 bases, and 11 bases lay between the germline ends. This CDR3 is built from 15 residues. The DNA of the CDR3 is TGTGCCAGCAGGCCCCGGGGAGCCTATAATTCACCCCTCCACTTT. Its translation: CASRPRGAYNSPLHF.

The V and J genes are TRBV21-1 and TRBJ1-2; the D call in the table, TRBD1, was not verified against the DNA. TRBV21-1 is tagged as a pseudogene. The CDR3 totals 14 residues. The CDR3 bases are TGTGCCAGCACCGCGGACAGGGGGCATCATGGCTACACCTTC. Encoded protein: CASTADRGHHGYTF.

This chain uses TRBV6-1 with TRBJ1-6; the D gene is possibly TRBD1 (6 bases). CDR3 length: 14 residues. Trimming took off 3 bases at V and 9 bases at J, with 12 bases between the two ends. Per the germline V gene, CDR1 is MNHNS and CDR2 is SASEGT. For the CDR3, the DNA is TGTGCCAGCAGTGACCGAGGGGGGGGTTCACCCCTCCACTTT. Protein sequence: CASSDRGGGSPLHF.

The chain carries TRBV6-6 and TRBJ2-7, with a tentative D call TRBD2 (6 bases). In germline, CDR1 is MNHNY, CDR2 SVGAGI (reference sequence). The CDR3 consists of 11 residues. With 8 bases removed from V and 2 bases from J, the gap between germline ends came to 7 bases. The CDR3 protein is CASAGTYEQYF. In nucleotides, the CDR3 is TGTGCCAGCGCGGGGACCTACGAGCAGTACTTC.